One sample yielded the 30 T cell receptor beta chains listed below, sequenced in a study of blood T cells in healthy people across ages. It was with a sample-barcoded 5' primer and a J-beta primer mix that a second PCR of about 7 to 12 cycles was run. TCRdb re-called the 5' RACE reads with MiXCR, one entry per CDR3 protein. This table holds some 1.1 million distinct CDR3 sequences, more than 30% found once. Sequencing was done on a sample of blood. These receptors came from a man younger than 35 in good health.

The chain joins TRBV11-2 to TRBJ2-1; D gene ambiguous. The CDR3 consists of 16 residues. Per germline, CDR1 SGHAT and CDR2 FQNNGV. Deletions cut 0 bases from V and 3 bases from J, with 12 bases between. In nucleotides, the CDR3 is TGTGCCAGCAGCTTAGATCGACGTAGGCTCTACAATGAGCAGTTCTTC. It yields the protein CASSLDRRRLYNEQFF.

This clonotype appeared many times. The chain carries TRBV4-2 and TRBJ2-3; D might be TRBD1 (6 bases). CDR3 length equals 16 residues. Trimming pared 0 bases from V and 5 bases from J, leaving 15 bases between. From germline, CDR1 is LGHNA and CDR2 YNFKEQ. The CDR3 nucleotides read TGTGCCAGCAGCCAAGATACCAGGGGCTCGAAAGATACGCAGTATTTT. Translation gives CASSQDTRGSKDTQYF.

The chain joins TRBV20-1 to TRBJ1-1; the D gene is possibly TRBD1 (5 bases). This CDR3 has 13 amino acids. The ends were cut back, 3 bases at V and 3 bases at J, with 11 bases in the middle. The V gene's germline CDR1 is DFQATT and CDR2 SNEGSKA (reference sequence). The CDR3 bases are TGCAGTGCTAGGAGGGGCCCCTACACTGAAGCTTTCTTT. Amino acids: CSARRGPYTEAFF.

In regard to this clonotype: A much larger clone lies one base from this, so it may be a read error. V and J are TRBV6-2 or TRBV6-3 and TRBJ1-2; 9 nucleotides line up with TRBD1. Germline assignment: CDR1 MNHEY and CDR2 SVGEGT. This CDR3 spans 16 amino acids. CDR3 protein: CAGSSLPGQGSYGYTF. The CDR3 nucleotides read TGTGCCGGCAGTTCCCTTCCGGGACAGGGTTCTTATGGCTACACCTTC.

This clonotype was counted only a few times. The rearrangement links TRBV7-3 to TRBJ2-1; no clear D gene. The germline gives CDR1 SGHTA, CDR2 FQGTGA. The germline V and J ends were trimmed by 0 bases and 9 bases, with 12 bases remaining between them. The CDR3 has 14 residues. The CDR3 here is CASSLTFVGGEQFF. CDR3 nucleotides: TGTGCCAGCAGCTTAACTTTTGTCGGCGGTGAGCAGTTCTTC.

The J gene is TRBJ2-3, the V gene TRBV3-1, with 13 positions matching TRBD2. CDR1 and CDR2 (germline): LGHDT, YNNKEL (reference sequence). The CDR3 runs 15 residues. Trimming took 2 bases from V and 4 from J; bases not matched to a gene: 0. The CDR3 here is CASSQTSGRADTQYF. The CDR3 DNA is TGTGCCAGCAGCCAAACTAGCGGGAGGGCAGATACGCAGTATTTT.

The CDR3 nucleotides are TGTGCCAGCACCAGGACAGGGGGAACCGGGGAGCTGTTTTTT. Residues: CASTRTGGTGELFF. The V call is TRBV9, the J call TRBJ2-2, with 10 bases identical to TRBD1. Germline lookup yields CDR1 SGDLS and CDR2 YYNGEE. V gave up 6 bases and J gave up 5 bases; unmatched junction bases: 4. There are 14 residues in the CDR3.

This clonotype has only one observation. The V and J genes are TRBV7-9 and TRBJ2-3, with D hard to call. The length of the CDR3 is 14 residues. In germline, CDR1 is SEHNR, CDR2 FQNEAQ (reference sequence). V shed 0 bases and J shed 6 bases, with 10 bases lying between them. The CDR3 reads CASSLAETDDTQYF. The CDR3 nucleotides are TGTGCCAGCAGCTTAGCGGAAACTGACGATACGCAGTATTTT.

This clonotype was detected a few times. The chain couples TRBV29-1 to TRBJ1-1; D gene ambiguous. The CDR3 is 11 amino acids. Trimming took off 6 bases at V and 1 base at J, with 6 bases between the two ends. CDR1 is SQVTM and CDR2 is ANQGSEA in the germline V gene. The CDR3 spells CSVTRNTEAFF. CDR3 coding DNA: TGCAGCGTAACCAGGAACACTGAAGCTTTCTTT.

The chain uses TRBV4-3 and TRBJ2-7, with 10 bases that match TRBD1. The CDR3 is 16 amino acids. Germline lookup yields CDR1 LGHNA and CDR2 YSLEER. With 0 bases clipped from V and 3 bases from J, the junction kept 5 bases outside the gene matches. The CDR3 DNA sequence: TGCGCCAGCAGCCAAGATGTTGGGACAGGGGACTACGAGCAGTACTTC. Amino acids: CASSQDVGTGDYEQYF.

This chain connects TRBV4-1 to TRBJ1-2, with 9 nucleotides matching TRBD1. CDR1 and CDR2 from the germline V gene are MGHRA and YSYEKL. CDR3 length equals 16 residues. V dropped 0 bases and J dropped 4; count of bases not matched to a gene: 6. CDR3 in DNA: TGCGCCAGCAGCCAAGATGGGGGACAGGGAACCTATGGCTACACCTTC. It yields the protein CASSQDGGQGTYGYTF.

CDR3 residues: CASSSYRGLAGEPPSRNEQYF. Here the CDR3 DNA reads TGTGCCAGCAGCTCTTACCGCGGACTAGCGGGGGAACCCCCCTCCAGGAATGAGCAGTACTTC. The chain uses TRBV11-2 and TRBJ2-7; 13 bases are shared with TRBD2. The CDR3 contains 21 residues. Germline V gene lookup returns CDR1 SGHAT and CDR2 FQNNGV. V shed 4 bases, J shed 7 bases, and the junction held 25 bases outside the gene matches.

The gene calls are TRBV25-1 and TRBJ2-1, with 9 nucleotides matching TRBD1. The end of the DNA fits TRBJ2-7 better, so the J call may be wrong. CDR3 length: 16 residues. Per the germline V gene, CDR1 is MGHDK and CDR2 is SYGVNS. CDR3 sequence reads: CASSDPRQGDYNEQYF. The CDR3 bases are TGTGCCAGCAGTGATCCGCGACAGGGGGACTACAATGAGCAGTACTTC.

The V call is TRBV29-1, the J call TRBJ2-5; TRBD1 matches 7 bases. Germline V gene data show CDR1 as SQVTM and CDR2 as ANQGSEA. The CDR3 length is 13 residues. J lost 11 bases, V lost 4 bases, and 13 bases had no gene match. In DNA, the CDR3 is TGCAGCGTTGGGGCTACAGGGGTAGGAGAGCAGTACTTC. This sequence encodes CSVGATGVGEQYF. The whole variable domain, remainder taken from reference TRBV29-1 and TRBJ2-5, is SAVISQKPSRDICQRGTSLTIQCQVDSQVTMMFWYRQQPGQSLTLIATANQGSEATYESGFVIDKFPISRPNLTFSTLTVSNMSPEDSSIYLCSVGATGVGEQYFGPGTRLLVL.

This clonotype was seen more than once but under ten times. The chain couples TRBV20-1 to TRBJ1-2; 7 bases are a match to TRBD1. The CDR3 length is 14 residues. Trimming removed 6 bases from V and 2 bases from J; junction bases left unmatched: 9. Germline V gene lookup returns CDR1 DFQATT and CDR2 SNEGSKA (reference sequence). The CDR3 protein is CSASSGGTNYGYTF. DNA for the CDR3: TGCAGTGCCTCGTCAGGGGGGACCAACTATGGCTACACCTTC.

In its sample, this clonotype was seen a few times. The V call is TRBV6-1, the J call TRBJ1-5; 7 bases agree with TRBD1. The CDR3 consists of 16 residues. Germline assignment: CDR1 MNHNS and CDR2 SASEGT. With V trimmed by 6 bases and J by 0 bases, 8 bases remained unmatched. The CDR3 region has the DNA TGTGCCAGCAGCCGGGACAGCCCTTATAGCAATCAGCCCCAGCATTTT. Translated: CASSRDSPYSNQPQHF.

Only a few counts were recorded for this clonotype. The genes are TRBV6-2 or TRBV6-3 and TRBJ2-1, with a possible D match to TRBD2 (7 bases). Germline V CDR1 and CDR2: MNHEY, SVGEGT. The CDR3 covers 16 residues. The V and J ends lost 8 bases and 4 bases respectively, with 21 bases between them. CDR3: CASARGLSGPYNEQFF. CDR3 DNA: TGTGCCAGCGCCCGGGGGCTTAGCGGGCCTTACAATGAGCAGTTCTTC.

This clonotype was detected many times. This chain connects TRBV6-6 to TRBJ2-7, with D unresolved. CDR1 MNHNY and CDR2 SVGAGI come from the germline V gene (reference sequence). The germline V and J ends were trimmed by 2 bases and 1 base, with 6 bases remaining between them. The CDR3 contains 13 residues. CDR3 sequence (DNA): TGTGCCAGCAGTTACGCACAGTCCTACGAGCAGTACTTC. Encoded protein: CASSYAQSYEQYF.

Remarks on this clonotype: The germline gene is not matched at one end of the junction; a read error may be the cause. The rearrangement links TRBV6-2 or TRBV6-3 to TRBJ1-5; D call uncertain. The germline V gene has CDR1 MNHEY and CDR2 SVGEGT. This CDR3 has 15 amino acids. The chain's CDR3 is CASSYFGNSNQPQHF. The DNA for the CDR3 is TGTGCCAGCAGCTACTTCGGGAATAGCAATCAGCCCCAGCATTTT.

The gene calls are TRBV20-1 and TRBJ2-1; TRBD2 aligns across 10 bases. Germline V gene lookup returns CDR1 DFQATT and CDR2 SNEGSKA (reference sequence). V lost 3 bases and J lost 9; bases outside the gene matches: 5. The CDR3 has 13 residues. This chain's CDR3 is CSASQLAGTEQFF. CDR3 DNA: TGCAGTGCTAGCCAACTAGCGGGGACTGAGCAGTTCTTC.

This clonotype turned up a few times. The chain is built from TRBV12-3 or TRBV12-4 and TRBJ1-2; no definite D call. CDR3 length: 13 residues. V lost 5 bases and J 0 bases, leaving 7 bases between the germline ends. CDR3 nucleotides: TGTGCCAGCAGTGTTGGACCTAACTATGGCTACACCTTC. This encodes CASSVGPNYGYTF.

This clonotype was counted only a few times. The gene calls are TRBV27 and TRBJ2-1, with D perhaps given as TRBD1 or TRBD2 (5 bases each). Germline V CDR1 and CDR2: MNHEY, SMNVEV (reference sequence). The CDR3 is 17 residues long. V lost 5 bases and J 0 bases, leaving 17 bases between the germline ends. The CDR3 nucleotides read TGTGCCAGCAGTCCCCGGTGGGGGATCCTCTCCTACAATGAGCAGTTCTTC. Its protein product is CASSPRWGILSYNEQFF.

The chain joins TRBV20-1 to TRBJ2-7; TRBD1 might be the D (5 bases). Germline CDR1 DFQATT, CDR2 SNEGSKA (reference sequence). This CDR3 is built from 12 residues. The V end was cut by 2 bases, the J end by 2 bases, with 7 bases between. This CDR3 is CSARQGTYEQYF. The CDR3 nucleotides read TGCAGTGCTAGACAGGGAACCTACGAGCAGTACTTC.

This chain joins TRBV4-1 and TRBJ2-5, with D unclear. Deletions cut 2 bases from V and 11 bases from J, with 12 bases between. Germline-derived CDR1 and CDR2 are MGHRA and YSYEKL. There are 12 residues in the CDR3. CDR3 amino acids: CASSQSENEQYF. As DNA, the CDR3 is TGCGCCAGCAGCCAATCCGAGAATGAGCAGTACTTC.

This chain uses TRBV27 with TRBJ2-2, with D possibly being TRBD2 (6 bases). The length of the CDR3 is 19 residues. CDR1 and CDR2 (germline): MNHEY, SMNVEV (reference sequence). Trimming left V 3 bases short and J 4 bases short, with 24 bases between. The CDR3 loop is CASSFRAGTLIKGTGELFF. The CDR3 nucleotides read TGTGCCAGCAGTTTTCGGGCGGGGACTCTAATTAAGGGCACCGGGGAGCTGTTTTTT.

The rearrangement uses TRBV20-1 and TRBJ1-1; D ambiguous. V was trimmed by 6 bases and J by 7 bases, leaving 18 bases between them. Per germline, CDR1 DFQATT and CDR2 SNEGSKA (reference sequence). This CDR3 spans 13 amino acids. The CDR3 spells CSAKYRGTLEAFF. CDR3 bases: TGCAGTGCGAAATACCGGGGTACTCTTGAAGCTTTCTTT.

This clonotype was observed many times. The genes are TRBV14 and TRBJ1-2, with D hard to call. Per the germline V gene, CDR1 is SGHDN and CDR2 is FVKESK. Between the trimmed V and J ends, which lost 2 bases and 2 bases, there was a span of 6 bases. The CDR3 is made up of 13 amino acids. The CDR3 loop reads CASSQRVNYGYTF. As DNA, the CDR3 is TGTGCCAGCAGCCAACGTGTCAACTATGGCTACACCTTC.

This clonotype was counted once. J is TRBJ1-1 and V is TRBV18, with TRBD1 matching over 9 bases. J gave up 5 bases and V 0 bases, and 10 bases lay outside the gene matches. Germline V gene sequence: CDR1 KGHSH, CDR2 LQKENI. The CDR3 is made up of 17 amino acids. The CDR3 coding sequence is TGTGCCAGCTCACCACCGTCGGGACAGGGAGGAGGAACTGAAGCTTTCTTT. Translated: CASSPPSGQGGGTEAFF.

The chain employs TRBV6-5 and TRBJ1-4; the D is unclear. CDR3 length: 13 amino acids. V lost 3 bases and J 6 bases, leaving 8 bases between the germline ends. Germline CDR1 is MNHEY and CDR2 is SVGAGI. The CDR3 loop reads CASSYGTHEKLFF. The CDR3 nucleotides are TGTGCCAGCAGTTATGGCACCCATGAAAAACTGTTTTTT.

V gene TRBV20-1 combines with J gene TRBJ2-7; D remains unclear. Per the germline V gene, CDR1 is DFQATT and CDR2 is SNEGSKA (reference sequence). This CDR3 comprises 12 residues. V lost 3 bases to trimming and J lost 2 bases, with 8 bases between them. In DNA form, the CDR3 reads TGCAGTGCTAGGGAGAGAACCTACGAGCAGTACTTC. Residues: CSARERTYEQYF.